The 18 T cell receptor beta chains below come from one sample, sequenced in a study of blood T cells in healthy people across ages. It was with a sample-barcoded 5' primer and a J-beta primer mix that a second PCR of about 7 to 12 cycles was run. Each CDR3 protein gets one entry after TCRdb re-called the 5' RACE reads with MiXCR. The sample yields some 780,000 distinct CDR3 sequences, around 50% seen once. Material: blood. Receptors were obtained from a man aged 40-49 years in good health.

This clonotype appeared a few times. CDR3 in amino acids: CASSPTSVSYNEQYF. Here the CDR3 DNA reads TGTGCCAGCAGCCCAACTAGCGTATCCTACAATGAGCAGTACTTC. The V gene is TRBV7-3, the J gene TRBJ2-1; 7 nucleotides align to TRBD2. The end of the DNA is better explained by TRBJ2-7, so the J call may be wrong. Germline V gene sequence: CDR1 SGHTA, CDR2 FQGTGA. The CDR3 sequence is 15 residues long.

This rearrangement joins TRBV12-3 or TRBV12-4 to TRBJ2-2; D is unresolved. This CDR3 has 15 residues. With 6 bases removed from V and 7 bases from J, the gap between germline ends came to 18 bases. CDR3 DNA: TGTGCCAGCAGCCCACCTCTAGGCCGAGTCGGGGAGCTGTTTTTT. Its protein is CASSPPLGRVGELFF.

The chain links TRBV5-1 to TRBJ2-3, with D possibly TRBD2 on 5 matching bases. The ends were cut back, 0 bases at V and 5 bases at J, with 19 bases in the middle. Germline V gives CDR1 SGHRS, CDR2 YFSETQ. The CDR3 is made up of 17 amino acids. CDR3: CASSLAGVADQRDTQYF. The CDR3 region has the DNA TGCGCCAGCAGCTTGGCCGGGGTAGCAGACCAAAGAGATACGCAGTATTTT.

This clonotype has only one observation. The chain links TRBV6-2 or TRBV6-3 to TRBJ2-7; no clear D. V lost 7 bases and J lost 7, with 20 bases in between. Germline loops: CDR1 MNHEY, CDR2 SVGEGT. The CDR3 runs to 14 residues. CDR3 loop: CASISSRLSNEQYF. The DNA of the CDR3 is TGTGCCAGCATCTCCTCGCGGTTGTCCAATGAGCAGTACTTC.

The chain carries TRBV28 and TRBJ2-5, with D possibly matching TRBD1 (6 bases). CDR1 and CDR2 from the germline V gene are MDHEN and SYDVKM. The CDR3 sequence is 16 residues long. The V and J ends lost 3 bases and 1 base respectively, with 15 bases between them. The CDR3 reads CASSFVGGSLQETQYF. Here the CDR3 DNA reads TGTGCCAGCAGTTTCGTAGGGGGTTCCCTCCAAGAGACCCAGTACTTC.

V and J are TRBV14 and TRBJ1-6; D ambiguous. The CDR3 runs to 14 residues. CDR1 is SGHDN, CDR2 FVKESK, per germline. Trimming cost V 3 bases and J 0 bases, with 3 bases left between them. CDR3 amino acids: CASSHHSYNSPLHF. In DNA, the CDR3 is TGTGCCAGCAGCCACCACTCCTATAATTCACCCCTCCACTTT.

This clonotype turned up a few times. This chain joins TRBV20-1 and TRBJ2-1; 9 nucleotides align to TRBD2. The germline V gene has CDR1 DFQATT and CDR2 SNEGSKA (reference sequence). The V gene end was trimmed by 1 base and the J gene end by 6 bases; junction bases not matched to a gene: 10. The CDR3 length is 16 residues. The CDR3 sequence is CSARALEAGGSNEQFF. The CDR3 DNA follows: TGCAGTGCTAGAGCCCTCGAAGCGGGGGGCTCCAATGAGCAGTTCTTC.

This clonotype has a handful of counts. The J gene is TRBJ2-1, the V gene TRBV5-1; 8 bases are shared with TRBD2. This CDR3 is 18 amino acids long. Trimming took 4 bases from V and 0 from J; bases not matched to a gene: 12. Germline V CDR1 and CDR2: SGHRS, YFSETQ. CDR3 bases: TGCGCCAGCAGCCCACGGCCCCTAGCGGGCGGCTCCTACAATGAGCAGTTCTTC. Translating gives CASSPRPLAGGSYNEQFF.

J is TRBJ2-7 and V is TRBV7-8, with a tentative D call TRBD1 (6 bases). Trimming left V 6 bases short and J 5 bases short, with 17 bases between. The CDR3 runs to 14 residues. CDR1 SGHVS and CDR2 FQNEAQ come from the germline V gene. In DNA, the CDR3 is TGTGCCAGCAGTCATAAAGACAGGCTGAACGAGCAGTACTTC. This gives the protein CASSHKDRLNEQYF.

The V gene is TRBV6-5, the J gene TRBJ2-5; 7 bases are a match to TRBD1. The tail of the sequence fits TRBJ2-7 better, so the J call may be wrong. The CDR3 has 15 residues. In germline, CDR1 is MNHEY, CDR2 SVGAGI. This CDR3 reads CASSGQVTGIGEQYF. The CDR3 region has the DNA TGTGCCAGCAGCGGACAGGTTACGGGGATTGGCGAGCAGTACTTC.

CDR3 nucleotide sequence: TGTGCCAGCAGCGTAGCGATACCTAATTCACCCCTCCACTTT. It is translated as CASSVAIPNSPLHF. This chain uses TRBV9 with TRBJ1-6; D unresolved. CDR1 is SGDLS, CDR2 YYNGEE, per germline. With 0 bases removed from V and 6 bases from J, the gap between germline ends came to 7 bases. The CDR3 has 14 residues.

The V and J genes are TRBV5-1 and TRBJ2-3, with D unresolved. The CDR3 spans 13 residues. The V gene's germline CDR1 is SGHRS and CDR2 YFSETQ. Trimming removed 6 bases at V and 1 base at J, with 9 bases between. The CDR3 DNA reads TGCGCCAGCACCGCACTTGGCACAGATACGCAGTATTTT. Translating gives CASTALGTDTQYF.

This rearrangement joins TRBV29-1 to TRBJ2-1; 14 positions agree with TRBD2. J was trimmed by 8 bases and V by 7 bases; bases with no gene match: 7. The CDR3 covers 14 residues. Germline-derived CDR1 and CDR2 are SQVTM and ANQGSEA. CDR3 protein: CSGTSGRINDEQFF. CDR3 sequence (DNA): TGCAGCGGGACTAGCGGGAGGATCAACGATGAGCAGTTCTTC.

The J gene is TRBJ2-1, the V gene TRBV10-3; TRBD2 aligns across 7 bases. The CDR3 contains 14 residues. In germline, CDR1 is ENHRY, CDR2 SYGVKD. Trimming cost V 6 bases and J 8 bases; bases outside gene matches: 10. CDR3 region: CAIRERAGEDEQFF. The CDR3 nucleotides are TGTGCCATCAGGGAGCGGGCGGGAGAGGATGAGCAGTTCTTC.

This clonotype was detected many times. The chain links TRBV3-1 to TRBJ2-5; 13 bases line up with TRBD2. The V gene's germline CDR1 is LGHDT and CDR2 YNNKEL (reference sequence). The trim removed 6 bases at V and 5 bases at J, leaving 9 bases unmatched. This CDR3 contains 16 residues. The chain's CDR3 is CASRTGTSGISETQYF. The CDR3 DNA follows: TGTGCCAGCAGAACCGGGACTAGCGGGATTTCGGAGACCCAGTACTTC.

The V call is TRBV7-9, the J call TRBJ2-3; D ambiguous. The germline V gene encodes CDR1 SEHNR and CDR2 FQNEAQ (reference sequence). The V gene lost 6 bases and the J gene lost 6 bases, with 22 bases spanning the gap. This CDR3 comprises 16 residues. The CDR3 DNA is TGTGCCAGCAGGGTCAGCCCGGCTCAGCCGCCGGATACGCAGTATTTT. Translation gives CASRVSPAQPPDTQYF.

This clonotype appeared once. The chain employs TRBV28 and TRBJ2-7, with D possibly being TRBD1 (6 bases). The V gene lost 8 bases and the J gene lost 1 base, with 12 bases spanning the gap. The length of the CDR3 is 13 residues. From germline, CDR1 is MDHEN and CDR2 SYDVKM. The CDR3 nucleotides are TGTGCCAGCGGTTCGACAGGATCCTACGAGCAGTACTTC. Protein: CASGSTGSYEQYF. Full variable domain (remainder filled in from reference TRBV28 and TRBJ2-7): DVKVTQSSRYLVKRTGEKVFLECVQDMDHENMFWYRQDPGLGLRLIYFSYDVKMKEKGDIPEGYSVSREKKERFSLILESASTNQTSMYLCASGSTGSYEQYFGPGTRLTVT.

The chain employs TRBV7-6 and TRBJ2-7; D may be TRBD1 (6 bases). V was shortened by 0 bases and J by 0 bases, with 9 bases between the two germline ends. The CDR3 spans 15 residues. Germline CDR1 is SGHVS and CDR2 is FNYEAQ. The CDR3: CASSLAGGGSYEQYF. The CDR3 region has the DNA TGTGCCAGCAGCTTAGCTGGGGGCGGCTCCTACGAGCAGTACTTC.